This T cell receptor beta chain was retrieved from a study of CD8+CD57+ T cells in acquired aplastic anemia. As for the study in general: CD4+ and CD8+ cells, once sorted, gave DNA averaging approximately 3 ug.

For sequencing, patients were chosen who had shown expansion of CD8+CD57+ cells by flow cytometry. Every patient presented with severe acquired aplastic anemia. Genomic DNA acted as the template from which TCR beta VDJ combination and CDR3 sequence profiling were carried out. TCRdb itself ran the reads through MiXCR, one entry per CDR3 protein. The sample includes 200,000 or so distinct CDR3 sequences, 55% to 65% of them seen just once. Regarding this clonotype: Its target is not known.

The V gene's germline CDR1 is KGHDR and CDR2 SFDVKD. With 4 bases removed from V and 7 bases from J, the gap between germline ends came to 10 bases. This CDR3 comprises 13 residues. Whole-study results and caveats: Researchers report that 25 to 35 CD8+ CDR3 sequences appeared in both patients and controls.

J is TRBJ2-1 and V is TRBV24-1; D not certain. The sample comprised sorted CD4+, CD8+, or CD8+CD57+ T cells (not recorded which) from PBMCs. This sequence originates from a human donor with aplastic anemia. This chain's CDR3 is CATSDPPRNEQFF. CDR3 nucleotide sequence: TGTGCCACCAGTGACCCTCCCCGGAATGAGCAGTTCTTC.